Following are 25 T cell receptor beta chains from one sample sequenced in a study of Graves' ophthalmopathy and Graves' hyperthyroidism. The authors amplified TCR beta CDR3 regions, and they did so from RNA transcripts for repertoire sequencing. The first round was an RT-PCR with HTBI primers, and the second round was a multiplex PCR. Using its own MiXCR run on the multiplex PCR reads, TCRdb lists one record per CDR3 protein. The sample has around 1,000,000 distinct CDR3 sequences, less than 45% seen once. Sequenced input: peripheral blood or thyroid tissue (not recorded which). The receptors derive from an adult man with Graves' hyperthyroidism.

The chain combines TRBV7-9 with TRBJ1-3; TRBD1 matches 7 bases. Unmatched junction bases numbered 9, after V lost 5 bases and J lost 2 bases. Germline V lookup: CDR1 SEHNR, CDR2 FQNEAQ (reference sequence). The CDR3 sequence is 16 residues long. The chain's CDR3 is CASSPLQGPAGNTIYF. The CDR3 DNA sequence: TGTGCCAGCAGCCCATTACAGGGGCCGGCTGGAAACACCATATATTTT. Full variable domain (missing parts from reference TRBV7-9 and TRBJ1-3): DTGVSQNPRHKITKRGQNVTFRCDPISEHNRLYWYRQTLGQGPEFLTYFQNEAQLEKSRLLSDRFSAERPKGSFSTLEIQRTEQGDSAMYLCASSPLQGPAGNTIYFGEGSWLTVV.

Written as DNA, the CDR3 is TGTGCCAGTACCCCGGACAGGGATTCTGCCGGGGAGCTGTTTTTT. Amino acids: CASTPDRDSAGELFF. V gene TRBV19 combines with J gene TRBJ2-2; 8 bases are a match to TRBD1. This CDR3 region has 15 residues. In germline, CDR1 is LNHDA, CDR2 SQIVND (reference sequence). Trimming took 7 bases from V and 6 from J; bases not matched to a gene: 10.

This clonotype was recorded many times. The chain uses TRBV2 and TRBJ1-6; the D is unclear. CDR3 size: 13 residues. Trimming left V 4 bases short and J 0 bases short, with 1 base between. Germline V gene sequence: CDR1 SNHLY, CDR2 FYNNEI. The CDR3 reads CASSASYNSPLHF. The CDR3 coding sequence is TGTGCCAGCAGTGCCTCCTATAATTCACCCCTCCACTTT.

The J gene is TRBJ1-1, the V gene TRBV28; D call uncertain. V was clipped by 2 bases and J by 3 bases, with 10 bases between them. Per germline, CDR1 MDHEN and CDR2 SYDVKM. The CDR3 has 14 amino acids. The CDR3 is CASSLPRVDTEAFF. CDR3 nucleotide sequence: TGTGCCAGCAGTTTACCTAGGGTGGACACTGAAGCTTTCTTT.

CDR3 region: CASRVAGTRAFF. CDR3 DNA: TGTGCCAGCAGAGTTGCCGGGACTCGAGCTTTCTTT. The chain couples TRBV6-1 to TRBJ1-1, with D perhaps TRBD1 (5 bases). The length of the CDR3 is 12 residues. In germline, CDR1 is MNHNS, CDR2 SASEGT. The V and J ends lost 6 bases and 10 bases respectively, with 15 bases between them.

About this clonotype itself: Given a much more abundant clone one base away, this may be a read error. This chain joins TRBV10-3 and TRBJ1-1, with 8 bases identical to TRBD1. Germline V gene lookup returns CDR1 ENHRY and CDR2 SYGVKD. This CDR3 region has 14 residues. The V gene end was trimmed by 6 bases and the J gene end by 4 bases; junction bases not matched to a gene: 7. The CDR3 DNA reads TGTGCCATCAGGGACGGGACAGGTGTCACTGAAGCTTTCTTT. The encoded protein is CAIRDGTGVTEAFF.

V and J are TRBV15 and TRBJ2-5, with TRBD2 matching 7 bases. The germline V gene encodes CDR1 LNHNV and CDR2 YYDKDF (reference sequence). The CDR3 sequence is 16 residues long. Losses at the gene ends were 1 base for V and 0 bases for J; bases not matched to a gene: 5. The CDR3 nucleotides read TGTGCCACCAGCAGAGTCGCCGGGAGGTACCAAGAGACCCAGTACTTC. It translates to CATSRVAGRYQETQYF.

V and J are TRBV7-9 and TRBJ1-5; no definite D call. The germline gives CDR1 SEHNR, CDR2 FQNEAQ (reference sequence). The CDR3 spans 15 residues. The V and J ends lost 1 base and 5 bases respectively, with 12 bases between them. For the CDR3, the DNA is TGTGCCAGCAGCTTAGAGGGCAGTACCCATCAGCCCCAGCATTTT. Translation: CASSLEGSTHQPQHF.

There are many counts of this clonotype. This sequence joins TRBV5-1 and TRBJ2-7, with TRBD1 matching 9 bases. J was trimmed by 5 bases and V by 6 bases; bases with no gene match: 9. CDR3 length: 14 amino acids. Germline values: CDR1 SGHRS, CDR2 YFSETQ. The CDR3 DNA reads TGCGCCAGCACCTTAGGACAGGGGATCAACGAGCAGTACTTC. Translating gives CASTLGQGINEQYF.

This chain connects TRBV7-2 to TRBJ2-7; 8 bases are shared with TRBD1. CDR3 length: 16 amino acids. The germline V gene encodes CDR1 SGHTA and CDR2 FQGNSA. V shed 5 bases, J shed 2 bases, and the junction held 11 bases outside the gene matches. The CDR3 spells CASSPTGVRLPYEQYF. The CDR3 DNA reads as TGTGCCAGCAGCCCGACAGGGGTGCGGCTCCCCTACGAGCAGTACTTC.

This clonotype was seen many times. The chain recombines TRBV14 with TRBJ2-7; no clear D gene. Between the trimmed V and J ends, which lost 0 bases and 5 bases, there was a span of 17 bases. Germline CDR1 is SGHDN and CDR2 is FVKESK. The length of the CDR3 is 16 residues. In nucleotides, the CDR3 is TGTGCCAGCAGCCAAGAGTTAGGGAAGTTGTCCCACGAGCAGTACTTC. This gives the protein CASSQELGKLSHEQYF.

This clonotype was seen more than once but under ten times. The chain employs TRBV5-4 and TRBJ2-7; TRBD2 aligns across 12 bases. Germline CDR1 reads SGHNT; CDR2 reads YYREEE (reference sequence). The ends lost 7 bases at V and 6 bases at J; junction bases unmatched: 8. The CDR3 sequence is 14 residues long. This CDR3 is CASGRLAGAGEQYF. CDR3 nucleotide sequence: TGTGCCAGCGGCAGACTAGCGGGAGCAGGCGAGCAGTACTTC.

A remark on this clonotype: This could be a read error, since a much larger clone is one nucleotide away. The V and J genes are TRBV7-9 and TRBJ1-2; perhaps TRBD1 as D (5 bases). V dropped 3 bases and J dropped 8 bases, with 13 bases sitting between them. There are 13 residues in the CDR3. From germline, CDR1 is SEHNR and CDR2 FQNEAQ (reference sequence). For the CDR3, the DNA is TGTGCCAGCAGCTTTCAGGGCACCGGGGGCTACACCTTC. It yields the protein CASSFQGTGGYTF. Full variable domain (rest looked up from reference TRBV7-9 and TRBJ1-2): DTGVSQNPRHKITKRGQNVTFRCDPISEHNRLYWYRQTLGQGPEFLTYFQNEAQLEKSRLLSDRFSAERPKGSFSTLEIQRTEQGDSAMYLCASSFQGTGGYTFGSGTRLTVV.

The gene calls are TRBV24-1 and TRBJ2-7; 10 nucleotides agree with TRBD1. CDR1 KGHDR and CDR2 SFDVKD come from the germline V gene. The V gene end was trimmed by 2 bases and the J gene end by 5 bases; junction bases not matched to a gene: 8. The CDR3 covers 16 residues. The CDR3 spells CATSDSTGTGEDEQYF. Written as DNA, the CDR3 is TGTGCCACCAGTGATTCCACCGGGACAGGGGAAGACGAGCAGTACTTC.

The chain couples TRBV6-5 to TRBJ1-4, with unresolved D. From germline, CDR1 is MNHEY and CDR2 SVGAGI. CDR3 length: 16 amino acids. V dropped 6 bases and J dropped 7 bases, with 21 bases sitting between them. CDR3 protein: CASSPALQVVGEKLFF. The CDR3, as DNA: TGTGCCAGCAGCCCTGCTCTCCAGGTAGTGGGTGAAAAACTGTTTTTT.

This clonotype was picked up many times. The gene calls are TRBV10-3 and TRBJ1-5, with 8 positions matching TRBD1. Germline CDR1 ENHRY, CDR2 SYGVKD. V lost 10 bases, J lost 0 bases, and 5 bases stayed unmatched. This CDR3 has 14 amino acids. CDR3 sequence (DNA): TGTGCCAGCGGACAGGGCTATAGCAATCAGCCCCAGCATTTT. Amino acids: CASGQGYSNQPQHF.

This clonotype was observed at least ten times. The V and J genes are TRBV7-2 and TRBJ1-4; no firm D call. The CDR3 consists of 13 residues. V was clipped by 5 bases and J by 7 bases, with 11 bases between them. From germline, CDR1 is SGHTA and CDR2 FQGNSA. The CDR3 reads CASSPGIGEKLFF. The CDR3 region has the DNA TGTGCCAGCAGCCCTGGGATAGGTGAAAAACTGTTTTTT.

In its sample, this clonotype was seen a few times. This chain joins TRBV12-3 or TRBV12-4 and TRBJ2-2, with D hard to call. The CDR3 length is 15 residues. The V and J ends lost 5 bases and 4 bases respectively, with 14 bases between them. The CDR3 nucleotides read TGTGCCAGCAGTCGTCGACGGTTCATCACCGGGGAGCTGTTTTTT. As protein: CASSRRRFITGELFF.

This clonotype showed up many times. This sequence joins TRBV20-1 and TRBJ1-6, with D unclear. The CDR3 sequence is 15 residues long. Per the germline V gene, CDR1 is DFQATT and CDR2 is SNEGSKA (reference sequence). Deletions cut 4 bases from V and 5 bases from J, with 15 bases between. The CDR3 DNA sequence: TGCAGTGCTAAACCCCCACGCGGGGATAATTCACCCCTCCACTTT. Amino acid sequence: CSAKPPRGDNSPLHF.

V usage is TRBV2 and J usage is TRBJ2-5; 12 nucleotides agree with TRBD2. The CDR3 spans 18 residues. The germline V gene has CDR1 SNHLY and CDR2 FYNNEI. V was pared by 4 bases and J by 4 bases, with 13 bases of the junction left unmatched. CDR3: CASSAKGASGGASETQYF. The CDR3 nucleotides are TGTGCCAGCAGTGCTAAGGGGGCTAGCGGGGGGGCGTCAGAGACCCAGTACTTC.

This chain joins TRBV20-1 and TRBJ2-7; 7 nucleotides agree with TRBD1. In germline, CDR1 is DFQATT, CDR2 SNEGSKA (reference sequence). With V trimmed by 6 bases and J by 5 bases, 7 bases remained unmatched. The CDR3 runs to 12 residues. CDR3 DNA: TGCAGTGCAATGACAGGGACGAACGAGCAGTACTTC. This encodes CSAMTGTNEQYF.

The genes are TRBV5-8 and TRBJ2-5, with TRBD2 identical over 7 bases. Germline V gene data show CDR1 as SGHTS and CDR2 as YDEGEE. The CDR3 extends over 15 amino acids. With 4 bases clipped from V and 5 bases from J, the junction kept 11 bases outside the gene matches. The CDR3 region has the DNA TGTGCCAGCAGCCAGACTAGCAGTTTGTTGGAGACCCAGTACTTC. This codes for CASSQTSSLLETQYF. Drawing the rest from reference TRBV5-8 and TRBJ2-5, the complete variable domain is EAGVTQSPTHLIKTRGQQATLRCSPISGHTSVYWYQQALGLGLQFLLWYDEGEERNRGNFPPRFSGRQFPNYSSELNVNALELEDSALYLCASSQTSSLLETQYFGPGTRLLVL.

This chain connects TRBV5-1 to TRBJ2-7; no clear D. The V gene's germline CDR1 is SGHRS and CDR2 YFSETQ. The CDR3 loop spans 12 amino acids. The V gene lost 4 bases and the J gene lost 7 bases, with 12 bases spanning the gap. The CDR3 DNA follows: TGCGCCAGCAGCCCTGTTCGAGAGGAGCAGTACTTC. Translating it yields CASSPVREEQYF.

The V call is TRBV9, the J call TRBJ2-3; perhaps TRBD2 as D (5 bases). The V end lost 0 bases, the J end lost 0 bases, and 8 bases lay between the germline ends. Germline V CDR1 and CDR2: SGDLS, YYNGEE. The CDR3 runs to 15 residues. In DNA, the CDR3 is TGTGCCAGCAGCGTAGCGGGATCTAGCACAGATACGCAGTATTTT. Protein: CASSVAGSSTDTQYF. Using reference TRBV9 and TRBJ2-3 for the parts outside the CDR3, the full variable domain is DSGVTQTPKHLITATGQRVTLRCSPRSGDLSVYWYQQSLDQGLQFLIQYYNGEERAKGNILERFSAQQFPDLHSELNLSSLELGDSALYFCASSVAGSSTDTQYFGPGTRLTVL.

This clonotype was recorded at least ten times. The V gene is TRBV10-3, the J gene TRBJ1-6; D is perhaps TRBD1 (5 bases). V lost 3 bases, J lost 6 bases, and 12 bases lay in between. Germline V CDR1 and CDR2: ENHRY, SYGVKD. The CDR3 loop spans 15 amino acids. The CDR3: CAISDSAGRNSPLHF. The CDR3 DNA follows: TGTGCCATCAGTGATTCGGCAGGGCGTAATTCACCCCTCCACTTT.